A selection of T cell receptor beta chains follows, all from one sample in a study of OX40 agonist ivuxolimab in advanced cancers. TCRdb keeps only in-frame clones here, not all; method: immunoSEQ multiplex PCR. Here the sample spans under 95,000 clones, over 85% being singletons. The sample here was CD4+ or CD8+ T cells sorted from blood, taken in a trial of the OX40 agonist ivuxolimab. Receptor source: an adult with an advanced solid tumor such as melanoma, head and neck, liver or kidney cancer. Each CDR3 is given with its conserved first and last residue. D genes are given only for firm matches. Expanded clones get a size class; other rows say once, few or many, or leave the size out.

J gene: TRBJ2-2; D gene: TRBD1; V gene: TRBV5-1; clone size: NA; CDR3 protein: CASSPGTGGYTGELFF; CDR3 DNA: TGCGCCAGCAGCCCCGGGACAGGGGGGTACACCGGGGAGCTGTTTTTT
J gene: TRBJ2-7; D gene: TRBD2; V gene: TRBV27; clone size: few; CDR3 protein: CASGASGYGEQYF; CDR3 DNA: TGTGCCAGCGGGGCTAGCGGCTACGGGGAGCAGTACTTC
J gene: TRBJ2-7; D gene: NA; V gene: TRBV6-1; clone size: few; CDR3 protein: CASRGNRVYEQYF; CDR3 DNA: TGTGCCAGCAGGGGGAACAGGGTGTACGAGCAGTACTTC
J gene: TRBJ2-7; D gene: NA; V gene: TRBV6-6; clone size: once; CDR3 protein: CASSRGTSGTYEQYF; CDR3 DNA: TGTGCCAGCAGTAGGGGGACAAGCGGGACCTACGAGCAGTACTTC
J gene: TRBJ2-5; D gene: TRBD1; V gene: TRBV29-1; clone size: NA; CDR3 protein: CSAFPTGKETQYF; CDR3 DNA: TGCAGCGCCTTCCCGACAGGGAAAGAGACCCAGTACTTC
J gene: TRBJ2-1; D gene: NA; V gene: TRBV28; clone size: NA; CDR3 protein: CASLFVAGPRVYNEQFF; CDR3 DNA: TGTGCCAGCTTGTTTGTGGCGGGACCGAGGGTTTACAATGAGCAGTTCTTC
J gene: TRBJ1-1; D gene: NA; V gene: TRBV29-1; clone size: NA; CDR3 protein: CSVDDALKNTEAFF; CDR3 DNA: TGCAGCGTTGATGATGCCCTGAAGAACACTGAAGCTTTCTTT
J gene: TRBJ2-7; D gene: NA; V gene: TRBV13; clone size: NA; CDR3 protein: CASSPSFFQQGADNEQYF; CDR3 DNA: TGTGCCAGCAGTCCCAGCTTCTTCCAACAGGGCGCCGACAACGAGCAGTACTTC
J gene: TRBJ1-3; D gene: NA; V gene: TRBV2; clone size: once; CDR3 protein: CASSGHGRGNTIYF; CDR3 DNA: TGTGCCAGCAGTGGACATGGTAGGGGAAACACCATATATTTT
J gene: TRBJ2-2; D gene: TRBD2; V gene: TRBV6-1; clone size: NA; CDR3 protein: CARVGGGTGELFF; CDR3 DNA: TGTGCCCGCGTCGGGGGGGGGACCGGGGAGCTGTTTTTT
J gene: TRBJ2-1; D gene: NA; V gene: TRBV7-9; clone size: NA; CDR3 protein: CASSRLVRRGGSEQFF; CDR3 DNA: TGTGCCAGCAGCCGACTGGTGCGGCGTGGGGGGTCCGAGCAGTTCTTC
J gene: TRBJ2-3; D gene: TRBD2; V gene: TRBV19; clone size: NA; CDR3 protein: CASSIYRGGTDTQYF; CDR3 DNA: TGTGCCAGTAGTATATATCGGGGGGGCACAGATACGCAGTATTTT
J gene: TRBJ2-3; D gene: NA; V gene: TRBV21-1; clone size: NA; CDR3 protein: CASSKVFRLQYF; CDR3 DNA: TGTGCCAGCAGCAAAGTATTCCGACTCCAGTATTTT
J gene: TRBJ1-2; D gene: TRBD1; V gene: TRBV27; clone size: NA; CDR3 protein: CASSLTPGTGGSNYGYTF; CDR3 DNA: TGTGCCAGCAGTTTAACCCCCGGGACAGGGGGGTCCAACTATGGCTACACCTTC
J gene: TRBJ2-4; D gene: NA; V gene: TRBV5-1; clone size: NA; CDR3 protein: CASSATTSVGIQYF; CDR3 DNA: TGCGCCAGCAGCGCCACCACATCGGTGGGCATTCAGTACTTC
J gene: TRBJ2-7; D gene: NA; V gene: TRBV27; clone size: few; CDR3 protein: CASSLRVLPTYEQYF; CDR3 DNA: TGTGCCAGCAGTTTGAGGGTATTGCCTACCTACGAGCAGTACTTC
J gene: TRBJ2-3; D gene: TRBD2; V gene: TRBV6-6; clone size: NA; CDR3 protein: CASRLAGAADTQYF; CDR3 DNA: TGTGCCAGCAGGCTAGCGGGAGCGGCAGATACGCAGTATTTT
J gene: TRBJ2-2; D gene: NA; V gene: TRBV19; clone size: NA; CDR3 protein: CASHGQINTGELFF; CDR3 DNA: TGTGCCAGTCATGGACAGATAAACACCGGGGAGCTGTTTTTT
J gene: TRBJ1-4; D gene: NA; V gene: TRBV7-8; clone size: NA; CDR3 protein: CASSLAVGPRGATNEKLFF; CDR3 DNA: TGTGCCAGCAGCTTAGCGGTAGGGCCACGGGGGGCAACTAATGAAAAACTGTTTTTT
J gene: TRBJ2-7; D gene: NA; V gene: TRBV30; clone size: NA; CDR3 protein: CAWSVGIRSEQYF; CDR3 DNA: TGTGCCTGGAGTGTAGGGATCAGAAGCGAGCAGTACTTC
J gene: TRBJ1-1; D gene: NA; V gene: TRBV6-1; clone size: NA; CDR3 protein: CASSEIRAAEAFF; CDR3 DNA: TGTGCCAGCAGTGAAATTAGGGCAGCTGAAGCTTTCTTT
J gene: TRBJ2-3; D gene: TRBD2; V gene: TRBV29-1; clone size: NA; CDR3 protein: CSVEDLAGPYTDTQYF; CDR3 DNA: TGCAGCGTTGAAGATTTAGCGGGACCCTACACAGATACGCAGTATTTT
J gene: TRBJ1-3; D gene: NA; V gene: TRBV11-1; clone size: NA; CDR3 protein: CASSLSTPVQSGNTIYF; CDR3 DNA: TGTGCCAGCAGCTTGTCGACTCCTGTTCAATCAGGAAACACCATATATTTT
J gene: TRBJ1-1; D gene: NA; V gene: TRBV20-1; clone size: NA; CDR3 protein: CSARDPPRAFF; CDR3 DNA: TGCAGTGCTAGAGATCCCCCGAGAGCTTTCTTT
J gene: TRBJ2-7; D gene: TRBD2; V gene: TRBV7-6; clone size: NA; CDR3 protein: CASSSTSGKSSYEQYF; CDR3 DNA: TGTGCCAGCAGCTCTACTAGCGGGAAGAGCTCCTACGAGCAGTACTTC
J gene: TRBJ2-3; D gene: NA; V gene: TRBV2; clone size: NA; CDR3 protein: CASNVVDTQYF; CDR3 DNA: TGTGCCAGCAATGTGGTAGATACGCAGTATTTT
J gene: TRBJ1-1; D gene: NA; V gene: TRBV27; clone size: NA; CDR3 protein: CASSPAVLTEAFF; CDR3 DNA: TGTGCCAGCAGTCCCGCAGTGCTTACTGAAGCTTTCTTT
J gene: TRBJ1-2; D gene: NA; V gene: TRBV5-1; clone size: NA; CDR3 protein: CARPNRSSADYGYTF; CDR3 DNA: TGCGCCCGACCGAATCGGTCATCGGCGGACTATGGCTACACCTTC
J gene: TRBJ2-7; D gene: TRBD1; V gene: TRBV4-1; clone size: NA; CDR3 protein: CASSQGRGTGSYEQYF; CDR3 DNA: TGCGCCAGCAGCCAAGGGCGGGGGACAGGGTCCTACGAGCAGTACTTC
J gene: TRBJ2-2; D gene: TRBD1; V gene: TRBV2; clone size: NA; CDR3 protein: CASSPWQGATGELFF; CDR3 DNA: TGTGCCAGCAGTCCTTGGCAGGGGGCCACCGGGGAGCTGTTTTTT
J gene: TRBJ2-2; D gene: NA; V gene: TRBV5-4; clone size: NA; CDR3 protein: CASSHPSWGRGTGELFF; CDR3 DNA: TGTGCCAGCAGCCACCCCAGTTGGGGTCGGGGCACCGGGGAGCTGTTTTTT
J gene: TRBJ2-1; D gene: NA; V gene: TRBV5-1; clone size: NA; CDR3 protein: CASAPGTLLHNEQFF; CDR3 DNA: TGCGCCAGTGCCCCCGGGACCCTCCTGCACAATGAGCAGTTCTTC
J gene: TRBJ1-1; D gene: NA; V gene: TRBV6-5; clone size: once; CDR3 protein: CASSYRPEGLGEAFF; CDR3 DNA: TGTGCCAGCAGTTACCGACCTGAGGGTCTGGGTGAAGCTTTCTTT
J gene: TRBJ1-6; D gene: NA; V gene: TRBV5-1; clone size: once; CDR3 protein: CASSNQGHNSPLHF; CDR3 DNA: TGCGCCAGCAGTAACCAGGGACATAATTCACCCCTCCACTTT
J gene: TRBJ2-5; D gene: NA; V gene: TRBV29-1; clone size: NA; CDR3 protein: CSVEAEGPSQETQYF; CDR3 DNA: TGCAGCGTTGAAGCGGAAGGACCTTCCCAAGAGACCCAGTACTTC
J gene: TRBJ2-7; D gene: TRBD1; V gene: TRBV7-6; clone size: NA; CDR3 protein: CASSLQTSTGFPHEQYF; CDR3 DNA: TGTGCCAGCAGCTTGCAGACTTCGACAGGGTTTCCCCACGAGCAGTACTTC
J gene: TRBJ1-2; D gene: TRBD1; V gene: TRBV29-1; clone size: NA; CDR3 protein: CSGTGGDGYTF; CDR3 DNA: TGCAGCGGAACAGGGGGAGATGGCTACACCTTC
J gene: TRBJ1-1; D gene: NA; V gene: TRBV4-1; clone size: once; CDR3 protein: CASSQFSGVNTEAFF; CDR3 DNA: TGCGCCAGCAGCCAATTCTCTGGGGTGAACACTGAAGCTTTCTTT
J gene: TRBJ2-5; D gene: NA; V gene: TRBV25-1; clone size: NA; CDR3 protein: CASSESRPGISETQYF; CDR3 DNA: TGTGCCAGCAGTGAATCCCGGCCAGGGATCAGTGAGACCCAGTACTTC
J gene: TRBJ1-1; D gene: NA; V gene: TRBV29-1; clone size: once; CDR3 protein: CSVAGTPFFTVEAFF; CDR3 DNA: TGCAGCGTTGCCGGGACTCCATTCTTTACCGTTGAGGCTTTCTTT
J gene: TRBJ2-7; D gene: NA; V gene: TRBV7-2; clone size: NA; CDR3 protein: CASSPAYGPRKQYF; CDR3 DNA: TGTGCCAGCAGCCCAGCATATGGCCCACGGAAGCAGTACTTC
J gene: TRBJ1-1; D gene: TRBD1; V gene: TRBV29-1; clone size: NA; CDR3 protein: CSVRQGRLGTEAFF; CDR3 DNA: TGCAGCGTTAGACAGGGAAGGTTGGGCACTGAAGCTTTCTTT
J gene: TRBJ2-5; D gene: NA; V gene: TRBV30; clone size: NA; CDR3 protein: CAGSGVGEETQYF; CDR3 DNA: TGTGCCGGCTCAGGGGTAGGGGAAGAGACCCAGTACTTC
J gene: TRBJ2-2; D gene: NA; V gene: TRBV9; clone size: NA; CDR3 protein: CASSVGVSGTGELFF; CDR3 DNA: TGTGCCAGCAGCGTAGGGGTTAGCGGCACCGGGGAGCTGTTTTTT
J gene: TRBJ2-3; D gene: NA; V gene: TRBV5-3; clone size: NA; CDR3 protein: CARSLGGPDTQYF; CDR3 DNA: TGTGCCAGAAGCTTGGGGGGTCCAGATACGCAGTATTTT
J gene: TRBJ2-7; D gene: TRBD1; V gene: TRBV19; clone size: NA; CDR3 protein: CASLCRSRGRGEYEQYF; CDR3 DNA: TGTGCCAGCCTGTGTCGTTCCAGGGGGCGCGGAGAATACGAGCAGTACTTC
J gene: TRBJ2-1; D gene: NA; V gene: TRBV19; clone size: NA; CDR3 protein: CASSILQGRWGNNEQFF; CDR3 DNA: TGTGCCAGTAGTATACTTCAGGGGCGTTGGGGAAACAATGAGCAGTTCTTC
J gene: TRBJ2-1; D gene: NA; V gene: TRBV5-1; clone size: once; CDR3 protein: CASSSDVETEQFF; CDR3 DNA: TGCGCCAGCAGCTCCGATGTGGAGACTGAGCAGTTCTTC
J gene: TRBJ1-3; D gene: NA; V gene: TRBV27; clone size: NA; CDR3 protein: CASSLPKQGLSSGNTIYF; CDR3 DNA: TGTGCCAGCAGTTTACCGAAACAGGGCCTGAGCTCTGGAAACACCATATATTTT
J gene: TRBJ2-7; D gene: NA; V gene: TRBV30; clone size: once; CDR3 protein: CAWTSATEQYF; CDR3 DNA: TGTGCCTGGACTAGCGCGACCGAGCAGTACTTC